One sample yielded the 2 T cell receptor beta chains listed below, sequenced in a study of OX40 agonist ivuxolimab in advanced cancers. Measured with immunoSEQ multiplex PCR; TCRdb has only the in-frame clones, and not every one. The data show some 70,000 clones, more than 75% seen once. This specimen consisted of CD4+ or CD8+ T cells sorted from blood, obtained in a trial of the OX40 agonist ivuxolimab. Every receptor here comes from an adult with an advanced solid tumor such as melanoma, head and neck, liver or kidney cancer.

V gene TRBV27 combines with J gene TRBJ1-5; tentatively, D is TRBD1 (5 bases). This CDR3 has 16 residues. The germline gives CDR1 MNHEY, CDR2 SMNVEV (reference sequence). V lost 7 bases and J 1 base, leaving 17 bases between the germline ends. CDR3 sequence: CASNPRSGGSNQPQHF. The CDR3 nucleotides read TGTGCCAGCAACCCACGATCGGGGGGGAGCAATCAGCCCCAGCATTTT.

Regarding this clone: The sample has other DNA sequences that encode this CDR3 too. The chain has TRBV19 and TRBJ1-1; TRBD1 aligns across 9 bases. Germline V lookup: CDR1 LNHDA, CDR2 SQIVND (reference sequence). V shed 5 bases, J shed 9 bases, and the junction held 4 bases outside the gene matches. The CDR3 runs to 12 residues. The CDR3 reads CASSGGTGQAFF. In nucleotides, the CDR3 is TGTGCCAGTAGTGGGGGGACAGGGCAAGCTTTCTTT.